A single sample is the source of the 14 T cell receptor beta chains below, sequenced in a study of T cell responses to AZD1222 COVID-19 vaccine. Some clones are missing from TCRdb's copy, which holds only in-frame ones; the method was immunoSEQ multiplex PCR. Of some 150,000 clones in the sample, more than 70% are singletons; the top ten hold approximately 3%. The sequencing used peripheral blood, collected on day 0 of AZD1222 vaccination. The receptors here all came from an adult in good health.

This sequence joins TRBV20-1 and TRBJ2-7; 8 bases match TRBD1. Trimming cost V 3 bases and J 3 bases; bases outside gene matches: 7. This CDR3 is 14 amino acids long. Per germline, CDR1 DFQATT and CDR2 SNEGSKA (reference sequence). The CDR3 is CSASKGQAFYEQYF. CDR3 DNA: TGCAGTGCTAGTAAGGGACAGGCCTTCTACGAGCAGTACTTC.

The gene calls are TRBV6-5 and TRBJ1-4, with a tentative D call TRBD1 (5 bases). Germline CDR1 reads MNHEY; CDR2 reads SVGAGI. V shed 6 bases and J shed 8 bases, with 19 bases lying between them. This CDR3 is built from 15 residues. The CDR3 region is CASSPGSSEGEKLFF. The CDR3 nucleotides are TGTGCCAGCAGCCCGGGGTCCAGCGAGGGGGAAAAACTGTTTTTT.

The CDR3 is CATAQPPEQYF. CDR3 DNA sequence: TGTGCCACCGCACAGCCTCCGGAGCAGTACTTC. The rearrangement links TRBV2 to TRBJ2-7; D is unresolved. V gave up 10 bases and J gave up 7 bases, with 14 bases separating them. This CDR3 region has 11 residues. CDR1 and CDR2 (germline): SNHLY, FYNNEI.

The chain carries TRBV6-2 or TRBV6-3 and TRBJ1-1; TRBD1 is a possible D gene (5 bases). The CDR3 has 13 amino acids. Looked up from germline, CDR1 is MNHEY and CDR2 is SVGEGT. Trimming cost V 0 bases and J 10 bases, with 12 bases left between them. CDR3 residues: CASSYSAGTIAFF. In DNA, the CDR3 is TGTGCCAGCAGTTACTCGGCAGGGACTATAGCTTTCTTT.

The chain recombines TRBV6-5 with TRBJ2-5; 14 bases fit TRBD2. V was pared by 4 bases and J by 1 base, with 2 bases of the junction left unmatched. The CDR3 consists of 16 residues. The germline V gene encodes CDR1 MNHEY and CDR2 SVGAGI. The CDR3 DNA reads as TGTGCCAGCAGTTTCGGGACTAGCGGGGGCCAAGAGACCCAGTACTTC. Translating gives CASSFGTSGGQETQYF.

The chain carries TRBV6-5 and TRBJ2-7; TRBD1 or TRBD2 may be the D gene (5 bases each). Trimming cost V 5 bases and J 5 bases, with 16 bases left between them. Per germline, CDR1 MNHEY and CDR2 SVGAGI. The CDR3 is 14 amino acids. CDR3 sequence (DNA): TGTGCCAGCAGTCTAGCCCCAGGGAGAGACGAGCAGTACTTC. It specifies CASSLAPGRDEQYF.

This clone appeared once. The rearrangement joins TRBV7-8 to TRBJ2-1, with 8 bases fitting TRBD2. With V trimmed by 1 base and J by 4 bases, 24 bases remained unmatched. The CDR3 sequence is 22 residues long. The germline gives CDR1 SGHVS, CDR2 FQNEAQ. The CDR3 loop reads CASSLVRTVPSSFSGTYNEQFF. Here the CDR3 DNA reads TGTGCCAGCAGCTTAGTCAGGACGGTACCTTCTAGCTTTAGCGGGACTTACAATGAGCAGTTCTTC.

The chain joins TRBV7-6 to TRBJ2-5; D might be TRBD2 (5 bases). The germline V gene encodes CDR1 SGHVS and CDR2 FNYEAQ. The CDR3 runs 15 residues. V was trimmed by 5 bases and J by 1 base, leaving 14 bases between them. This CDR3 is CASSRNRGSQETQYF. The CDR3, as DNA: TGTGCCAGCAGCCGTAACCGAGGGAGCCAAGAGACCCAGTACTTC. Together with reference TRBV7-6 and TRBJ2-5, the CDR3 gives the full variable domain: GAGVSQSPRYKVTKRGQDVALRCDPISGHVSLYWYRQALGQGPEFLTYFNYEAQQDKSGLPNDRFSAERPEGSISTLTIQRTEQRDSAMYRCASSRNRGSQETQYFGPGTRLLVL.

The chain joins TRBV2 to TRBJ1-2; 8 bases align to TRBD1. Germline CDR1 SNHLY, CDR2 FYNNEI. V was clipped by 6 bases and J by 4 bases; unmatched bases: 7. The CDR3 is made up of 14 amino acids. The DNA of the CDR3 is TGTGCCAGCAGCAGGTCAGGGGGCAGCTATGGCTACACCTTC. Translated: CASSRSGGSYGYTF. The full variable domain, in which reference TRBV2 and TRBJ1-2 provide the parts outside the CDR3, is EPEVTQTPSHQVTQMGQEVILRCVPISNHLYFYWYRQILGQKVEFLVSFYNNEISEKSEIFDDQFSVERPDGSNFTLKIRSTKLEDSAMYFCASSRSGGSYGYTFGSGTRLTVV.

This sequence joins TRBV3-1 (or the pseudogene TRBV3-2) and TRBJ1-1, with a possible D match to TRBD1 (6 bases). The V end was cut by 3 bases, the J end by 7 bases, with 21 bases between. Germline V CDR1 and CDR2: LGHDT, YNNKEL (reference sequence). This CDR3 spans 16 amino acids. This CDR3 reads CASSHSANRARSEAFF. CDR3 coding DNA: TGTGCCAGCAGCCACTCAGCTAACAGGGCGAGGAGTGAAGCTTTCTTT.

The chain joins TRBV3-1 (or the pseudogene TRBV3-2) to TRBJ2-6; tentative D call: TRBD2 (6 bases). Trimming cost V 3 bases and J 2 bases, with 14 bases left between them. Germline V gives CDR1 LGHDT, CDR2 YNNKEL (reference sequence). The CDR3 is made up of 17 amino acids. The CDR3 DNA sequence: TGTGCCAGCAGCCAGCCAATCGGAGGGCCTGGGGCCAACGTCCTGACTTTC. It codes for CASSQPIGGPGANVLTF.

The rearrangement joins TRBV2 to TRBJ1-2; 10 positions match TRBD1. The V and J ends lost 10 bases and 8 bases, in that order; junction bases with no gene match: 16. This CDR3 spans 15 amino acids. The germline CDR1 and CDR2 sequences are SNHLY and FYNNEI. The CDR3 spells CATVSTGTGVEGYTF. The DNA of the CDR3 is TGTGCCACCGTGTCGACCGGGACAGGGGTAGAAGGCTACACCTTC.

The chain recombines TRBV6-5 with TRBJ1-1; D not certain. Germline lookup yields CDR1 MNHEY and CDR2 SVGAGI. CDR3 length equals 14 residues. Trimming took 5 bases from V and 0 from J, leaving 10 bases between them. CDR3 DNA sequence: TGTGCCAGCAGTACCCGTCAATTGAACACTGAAGCTTTCTTT. This sequence encodes CASSTRQLNTEAFF.

The chain recombines TRBV6-5 with TRBJ1-4; perhaps TRBD1 as D (5 bases). Germline V CDR1 and CDR2: MNHEY, SVGAGI. Trimming stripped 4 bases from V and 1 base from J, with 10 bases between. The CDR3 has 15 amino acids. The DNA of the CDR3 is TGTGCCAGCAGTTCTAACAGGAGAACTAATGAAAAACTGTTTTTT. Residues: CASSSNRRTNEKLFF.